This T cell receptor beta chain was recorded in a study of cytomegalovirus exposure and HLA in healthy donors. Study background: Most donors, about 82% of approximately 400 genotyped, fell in the Caucasian-associated ancestry cluster. Study results and limitations: Data from an earlier analysis indicated that most TCR beta V segments were productive either about 87% or about 30% of the time. Later on, an analysis found that several of the most significant clusters appeared to be linked to common viral pathogens, which included parvovirus B19.

The PCR had 60 Vbeta and 13 Jbeta primers. Profiling relied on immunoSEQ multiplex PCR, and the TCRdb table lists in-frame clones only, not all of them. The sample consists of more than 200,000 clones, around 79% of them appearing once. This clone was seen a handful of times. Its antigen is not identified. The sequence was obtained from a young man in good health and CMV-seronegative. The sequenced sample was PBMCs.

CDR3 sequence (DNA): TGTGCCAGCAGCTTAGATGCGGGGTCCGGGAACACTGAAGCTTTCTTT. It codes for CASSLDAGSGNTEAFF. V usage is TRBV11-3 and J usage is TRBJ1-1; no clear D. The CDR3 is 16 residues long. CDR1 and CDR2 from the germline V gene are SGHNT and YENEEA. Trimming took off 0 bases at V and 1 base at J, with 12 bases between the two ends.